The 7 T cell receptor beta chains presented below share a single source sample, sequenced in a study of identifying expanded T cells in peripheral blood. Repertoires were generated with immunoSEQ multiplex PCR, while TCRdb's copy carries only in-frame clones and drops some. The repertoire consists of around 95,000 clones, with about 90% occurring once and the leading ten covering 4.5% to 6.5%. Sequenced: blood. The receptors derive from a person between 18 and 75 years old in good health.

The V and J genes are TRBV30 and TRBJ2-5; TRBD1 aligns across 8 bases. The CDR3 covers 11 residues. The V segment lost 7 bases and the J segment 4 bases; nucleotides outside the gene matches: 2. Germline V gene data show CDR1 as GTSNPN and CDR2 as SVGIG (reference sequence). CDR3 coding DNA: TGTGCCTCAGGGGGCGGAGAGACCCAGTACTTC. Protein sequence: CASGGGETQYF. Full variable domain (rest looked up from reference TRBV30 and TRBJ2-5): SQTIHQWPATLVQPVGSPLSLECTVEGTSNPNLYWYRQAAGRGLQLLFYSVGIGQISSEVPQNLSASRPQDRQFILSSKKLLLSDSGFYLCASGGGETQYFGPGTRLLVL.

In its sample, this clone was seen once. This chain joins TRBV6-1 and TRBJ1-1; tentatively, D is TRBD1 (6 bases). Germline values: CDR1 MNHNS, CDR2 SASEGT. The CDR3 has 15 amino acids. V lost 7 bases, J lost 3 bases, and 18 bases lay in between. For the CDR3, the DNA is TGTGCCAGCAATCTCCGGGACACATATTACACTGAAGCTTTCTTT. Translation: CASNLRDTYYTEAFF.

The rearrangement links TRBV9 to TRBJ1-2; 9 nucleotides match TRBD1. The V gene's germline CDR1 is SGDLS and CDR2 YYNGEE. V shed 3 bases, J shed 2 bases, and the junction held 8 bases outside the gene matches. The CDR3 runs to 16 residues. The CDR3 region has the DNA TGTGCCAGCAGCGGAGGAACCGGGACAGGGAACTATGGCTACACCTTC. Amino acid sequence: CASSGGTGTGNYGYTF.

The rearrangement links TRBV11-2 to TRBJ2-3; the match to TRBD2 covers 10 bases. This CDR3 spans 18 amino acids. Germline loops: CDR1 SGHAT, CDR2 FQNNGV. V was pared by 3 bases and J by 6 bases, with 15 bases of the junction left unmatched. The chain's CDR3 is CASSFLASGGLWYDTQYF. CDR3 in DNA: TGTGCCAGCAGCTTCTTGGCTAGCGGGGGCCTATGGTATGATACGCAGTATTTT.

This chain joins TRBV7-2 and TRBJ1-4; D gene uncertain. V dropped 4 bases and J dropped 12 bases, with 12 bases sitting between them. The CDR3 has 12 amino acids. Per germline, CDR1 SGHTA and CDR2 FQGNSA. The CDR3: CASSYSGTQLFF. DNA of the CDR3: TGTGCCAGCAGCTACAGTGGCACTCAACTGTTTTTT.

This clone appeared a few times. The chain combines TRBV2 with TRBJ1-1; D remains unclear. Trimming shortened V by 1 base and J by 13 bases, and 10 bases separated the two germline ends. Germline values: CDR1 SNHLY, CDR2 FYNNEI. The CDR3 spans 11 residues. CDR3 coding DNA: TGTGCCAGCAGTGAAGGGGGTTGGGGTTTCTTT. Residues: CASSEGGWGFF.

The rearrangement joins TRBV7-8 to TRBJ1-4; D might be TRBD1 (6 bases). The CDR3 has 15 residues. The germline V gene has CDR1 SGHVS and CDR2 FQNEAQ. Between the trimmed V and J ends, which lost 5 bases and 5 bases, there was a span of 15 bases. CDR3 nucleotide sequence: TGTGCCAGCAGCGTTCGGGACAACTTAAATGAAAAACTGTTTTTT. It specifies CASSVRDNLNEKLFF.